What follows describes a single T cell receptor (beta chain). Participant-reported clinical history was the basis for cohort assignment. These data originate in a study of blood T cell repertoires in COVID-19. Clones were read by immunoSEQ multiplex PCR, and TCRdb kept only the in-frame ones, dropping some. The sample holds roughly 240,000 clones, about nine tenths seen once. Losses at the gene ends were 1 base for V and 4 bases for J; bases not matched to a gene: 8. This CDR3 is built from 17 residues. Germline V gene lookup returns CDR1 LGHNT and CDR2 FRNRAP. The source of this sequence is a man over 45 who had been exposed to COVID-19. Sequenced material: PBMCs or T cells enriched from blood (not recorded which). The chain uses TRBV12-5 and TRBJ2-4, with 9 bases fitting TRBD2. CDR3 nucleotide sequence: TGTGCTAGTGGTTTGGCTCTATTAGCGGGAGCGAAAAACATTCAGTACTTC. This codes for CASGLALLAGAKNIQYF. Filled out from reference TRBV12-5 and TRBJ2-4, the complete variable domain reads DARVTQTPRHKVTEMGQEVTMRCQPILGHNTVFWYRQTMMQGLELLAYFRNRAPLDDSGMPKDRFSAEMPDATLATLKIQPSEPRDSAVYFCASGLALLAGAKNIQYFGAGTRLSVL.